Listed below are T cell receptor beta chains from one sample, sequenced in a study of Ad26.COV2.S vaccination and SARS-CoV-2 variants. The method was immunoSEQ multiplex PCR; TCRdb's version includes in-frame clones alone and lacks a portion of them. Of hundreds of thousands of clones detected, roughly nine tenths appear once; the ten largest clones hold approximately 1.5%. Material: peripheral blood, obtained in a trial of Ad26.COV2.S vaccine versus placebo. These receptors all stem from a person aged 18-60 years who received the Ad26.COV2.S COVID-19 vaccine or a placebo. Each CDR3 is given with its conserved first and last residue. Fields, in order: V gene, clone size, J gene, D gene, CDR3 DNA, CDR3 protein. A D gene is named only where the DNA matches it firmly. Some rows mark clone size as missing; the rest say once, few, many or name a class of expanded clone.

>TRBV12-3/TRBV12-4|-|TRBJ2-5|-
TGTGCCAGCAGCTCTTCCTGGGAGACCCAGTACTTC
CASSSSWETQYF
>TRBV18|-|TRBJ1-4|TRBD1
TGTGCCAGCTCACCAGGTTCGCCATCCTCAGGGGGTTTTAATGAAAAACTGTTTTTT
CASSPGSPSSGGFNEKLFF
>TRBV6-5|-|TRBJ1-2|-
TGTGCCAGCACGGCAGGGTTTTTGGACTATGGCTACACCTTC
CASTAGFLDYGYTF
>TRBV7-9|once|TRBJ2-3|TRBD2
TGTGCCAGCAGCTTATTCCCCATGGCGGGGGGGGGTACGCAGTATTTT
CASSLFPMAGGGTQYF
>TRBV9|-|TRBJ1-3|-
TGTGCCAGCAGCGTAGGGTCCGGGTCCGGAGACACCATATATTTT
CASSVGSGSGDTIYF
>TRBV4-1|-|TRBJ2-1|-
TGCGCCAGCAGCCAAGTAACTAATGAGCAGTTCTTC
CASSQVTNEQFF
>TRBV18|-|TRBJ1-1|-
TGTGCCAGCTCTGACATGGTGAACACTGAAGCTTTCTTT
CASSDMVNTEAFF
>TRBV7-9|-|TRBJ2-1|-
TGTGCCAGCAGCAAACTACACAATGAGCAGTTCTTC
CASSKLHNEQFF
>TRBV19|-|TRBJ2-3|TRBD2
TGTGCCAGTAGTCCCAACCGACTAGCGGGGTACACAGATACGCAGTATTTT
CASSPNRLAGYTDTQYF
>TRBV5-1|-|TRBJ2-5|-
TGCGCCAGCAGCTTGTGGGTAGGCCAAAGGGCCCAGTACTTC
CASSLWVGQRAQYF
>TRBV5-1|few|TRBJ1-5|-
TGCGCCAGCAGCCCCGACGGGAGCCCCAATCAGCCCCAGCATTTT
CASSPDGSPNQPQHF
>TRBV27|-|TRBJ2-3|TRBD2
TGTGCCAGCAGTTTTTTGGCTAGCGGGGGGGCTGGCACAGATACGCAGTATTTT
CASSFLASGGAGTDTQYF
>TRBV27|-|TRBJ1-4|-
TGTGCCAGCAGTTCGAGCCAAGGGGGAAAACTGTTTTTT
CASSSSQGGKLFF
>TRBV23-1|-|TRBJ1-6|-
TGCGCCAGCAGTCAATCGAATCTGCGCCCTTCTAATTCACCCCTCCACTTT
CASSQSNLRPSNSPLHF
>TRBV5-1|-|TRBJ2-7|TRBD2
TGCGCCAGCAGCCGACTAGCGGGAGGGCCGGGATCCTACGAGCAGTACTTC
CASSRLAGGPGSYEQYF
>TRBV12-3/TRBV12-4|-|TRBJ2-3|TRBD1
TGTGCCAGCAGCCGAGACAGGGGTACGCAGTATTTT
CASSRDRGTQYF
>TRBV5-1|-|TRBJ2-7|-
TGCGCCAGCAGCTGGGACCGACCCTACGAGCAGTACTTC
CASSWDRPYEQYF
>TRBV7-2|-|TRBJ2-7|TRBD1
TGTGCCAGCAGCTTATTCGGACAGGCAATGTACTACGAGCAGTACTTC
CASSLFGQAMYYEQYF
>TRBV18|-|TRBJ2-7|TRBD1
TGTGCCAGCTCACCCCCCGACAGGGTCTACGAGCAGTACTTC
CASSPPDRVYEQYF
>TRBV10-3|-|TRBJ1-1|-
TGTGCCATCAGGCGGGACGGATACACTGAAGCTTTCTTT
CAIRRDGYTEAFF
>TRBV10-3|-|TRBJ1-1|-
TGTGCCATCAGTACCGGATGGGGGACTGAAGCTTTCTTT
CAISTGWGTEAFF
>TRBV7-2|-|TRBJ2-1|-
TGTGCCAGCCAGTTGGGAAGGGGTGATGAGCAGTTCTTC
CASQLGRGDEQFF
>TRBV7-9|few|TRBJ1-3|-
TGTGCCAGCAGCGCCGGGACATTCTCTGGAAACACCATATATTTT
CASSAGTFSGNTIYF
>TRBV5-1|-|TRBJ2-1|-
TGCGCCAGCAGCTTTAGGGAGTACAATGAGCAGTTCTTC
CASSFREYNEQFF
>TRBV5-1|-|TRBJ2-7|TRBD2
TGCGCCAGCAGCTTGGAATCAGTGGGAGGGCCGTACTACGAGCAGTACTTC
CASSLESVGGPYYEQYF
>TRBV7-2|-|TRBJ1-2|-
TGTGCCAGCAGCTTAGCGGGCCCCCACCTACAGGGTGGCTACACCTTC
CASSLAGPHLQGGYTF
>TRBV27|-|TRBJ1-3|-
TGTGCCAGCAGCCAAGGAAACTCTGGAAACACCATATATTTT
CASSQGNSGNTIYF
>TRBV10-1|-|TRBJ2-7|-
TGCGCCAGCAGTGATGGCGGCCTTCCCCGGATCGAGCAGTACTTC
CASSDGGLPRIEQYF